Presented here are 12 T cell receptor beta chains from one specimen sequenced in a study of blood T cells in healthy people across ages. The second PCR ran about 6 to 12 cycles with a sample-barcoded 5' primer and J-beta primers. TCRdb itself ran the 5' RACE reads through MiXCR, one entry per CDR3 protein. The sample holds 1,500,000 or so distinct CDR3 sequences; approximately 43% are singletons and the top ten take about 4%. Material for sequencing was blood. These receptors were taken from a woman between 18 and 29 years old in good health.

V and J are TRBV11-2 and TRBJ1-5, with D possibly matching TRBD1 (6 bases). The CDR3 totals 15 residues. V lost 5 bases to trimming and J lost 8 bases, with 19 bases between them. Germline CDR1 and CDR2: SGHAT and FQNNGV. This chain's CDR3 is CASSPGQSLTEPQHF. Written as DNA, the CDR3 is TGTGCCAGCAGCCCGGGACAATCGCTAACTGAGCCCCAGCATTTT. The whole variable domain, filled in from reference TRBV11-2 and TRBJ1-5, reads EAGVAQSPRYKIIEKRQSVAFWCNPISGHATLYWYQQILGQGPKLLIQFQNNGVVDDSQLPKDRFSAERLKGVDSTLKIQPAKLEDSAVYLCASSPGQSLTEPQHFGDGTRLSIL.

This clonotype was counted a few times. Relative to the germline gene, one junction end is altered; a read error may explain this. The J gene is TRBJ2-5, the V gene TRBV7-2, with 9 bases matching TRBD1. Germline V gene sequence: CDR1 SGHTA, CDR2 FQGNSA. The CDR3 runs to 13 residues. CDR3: CASRGTGKETQYF. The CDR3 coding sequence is TGCGCCAGCAGAGGGACAGGGAAAGAGACCCAGTACTTC.

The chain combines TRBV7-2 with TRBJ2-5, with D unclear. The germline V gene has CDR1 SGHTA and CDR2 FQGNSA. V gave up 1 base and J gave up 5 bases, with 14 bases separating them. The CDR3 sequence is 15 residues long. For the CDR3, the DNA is TGTGCCAGCAGCTTAGTCGGGTATCTAGGGGAGACCCAGTACTTC. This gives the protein CASSLVGYLGETQYF.

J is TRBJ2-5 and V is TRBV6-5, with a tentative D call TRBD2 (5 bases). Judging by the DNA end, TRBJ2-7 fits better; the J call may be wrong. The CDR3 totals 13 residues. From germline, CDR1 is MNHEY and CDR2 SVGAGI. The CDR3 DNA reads TGTGCCAGCAGTTACTCGACGGAGGACGAGCAGTACTTC. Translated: CASSYSTEDEQYF.

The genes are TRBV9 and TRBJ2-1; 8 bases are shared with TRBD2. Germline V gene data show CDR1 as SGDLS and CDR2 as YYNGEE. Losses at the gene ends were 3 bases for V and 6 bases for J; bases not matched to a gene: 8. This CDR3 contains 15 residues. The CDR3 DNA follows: TGTGCCAGCAGCGCCACGGGGGGGCTTGTCAATGAGCAGTTCTTC. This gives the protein CASSATGGLVNEQFF.

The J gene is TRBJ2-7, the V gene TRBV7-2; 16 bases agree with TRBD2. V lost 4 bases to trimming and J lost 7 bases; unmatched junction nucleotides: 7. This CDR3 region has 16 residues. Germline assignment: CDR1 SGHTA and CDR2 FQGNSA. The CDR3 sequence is CASSSDLGLAGGEQYF. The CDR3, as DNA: TGTGCCAGCAGCTCAGATCTGGGACTAGCGGGAGGGGAGCAGTACTTC.

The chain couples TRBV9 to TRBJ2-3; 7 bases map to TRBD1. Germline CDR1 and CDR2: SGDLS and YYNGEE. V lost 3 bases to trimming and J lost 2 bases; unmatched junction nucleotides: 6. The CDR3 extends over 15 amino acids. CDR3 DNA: TGTGCCAGCAGCGGACGGGACAGATACACAGATACGCAGTATTTT. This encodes CASSGRDRYTDTQYF.

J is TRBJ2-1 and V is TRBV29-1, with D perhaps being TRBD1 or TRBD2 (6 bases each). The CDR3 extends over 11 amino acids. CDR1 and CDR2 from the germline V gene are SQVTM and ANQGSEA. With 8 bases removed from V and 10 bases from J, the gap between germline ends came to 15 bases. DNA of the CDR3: TGCAGCACCGGAGGGGGTGGGGAGCAGTTCTTC. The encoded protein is CSTGGGGEQFF.

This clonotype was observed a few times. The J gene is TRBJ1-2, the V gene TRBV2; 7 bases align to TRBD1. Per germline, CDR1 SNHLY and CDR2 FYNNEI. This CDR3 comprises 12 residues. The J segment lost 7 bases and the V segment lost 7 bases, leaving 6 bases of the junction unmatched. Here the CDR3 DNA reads TGTGCCAGCACTCAGACAGGGCTTGGCTACACCTTC. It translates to CASTQTGLGYTF. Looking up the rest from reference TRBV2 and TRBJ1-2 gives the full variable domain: EPEVTQTPSHQVTQMGQEVILRCVPISNHLYFYWYRQILGQKVEFLVSFYNNEISEKSEIFDDQFSVERPDGSNFTLKIRSTKLEDSAMYFCASTQTGLGYTFGSGTRLTVV.

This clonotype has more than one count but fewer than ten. The CDR3, as DNA: TGTGCCCGCACCTCAGCGGGAGAGGCAGGCACCAATGAGCAGTTCTTC. Its protein product is CARTSAGEAGTNEQFF. The chain employs TRBV2 and TRBJ2-1, with 8 bases aligning to TRBD2. CDR3 length equals 16 residues. CDR1 is SNHLY and CDR2 is FYNNEI in the germline V gene. J lost 6 bases, V lost 11 bases, and 18 bases had no gene match.

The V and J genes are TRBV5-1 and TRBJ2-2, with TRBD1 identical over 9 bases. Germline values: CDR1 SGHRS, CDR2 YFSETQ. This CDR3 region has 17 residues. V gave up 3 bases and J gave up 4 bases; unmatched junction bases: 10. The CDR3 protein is CASSSVMGTGSTGELFF. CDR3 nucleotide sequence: TGCGCCAGCAGCTCTGTCATGGGGACAGGGTCCACCGGGGAGCTGTTTTTT.

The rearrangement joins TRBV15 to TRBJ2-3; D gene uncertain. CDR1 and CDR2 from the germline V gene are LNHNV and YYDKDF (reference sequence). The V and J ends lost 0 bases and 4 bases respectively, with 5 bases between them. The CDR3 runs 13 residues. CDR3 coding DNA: TGTGCCACCAGCAGAGACACATCAGATACGCAGTATTTT. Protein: CATSRDTSDTQYF.